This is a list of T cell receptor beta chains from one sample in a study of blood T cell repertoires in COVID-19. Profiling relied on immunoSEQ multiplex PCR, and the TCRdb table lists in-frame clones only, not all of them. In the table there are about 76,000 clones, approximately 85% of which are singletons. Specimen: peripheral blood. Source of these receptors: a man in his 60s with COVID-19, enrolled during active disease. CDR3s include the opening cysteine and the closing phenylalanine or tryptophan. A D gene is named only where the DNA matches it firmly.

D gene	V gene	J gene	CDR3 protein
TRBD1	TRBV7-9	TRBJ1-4	CASSSTGGAGKLFF
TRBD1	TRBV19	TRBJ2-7	CASSIRTGGFNEQYF
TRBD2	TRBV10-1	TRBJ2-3	CASSPSGRGSTDTQYF
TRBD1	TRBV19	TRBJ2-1	CASSNRGRGNEQFF
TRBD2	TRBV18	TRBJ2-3	CASSPRAPSGSSGVLPDTQYF
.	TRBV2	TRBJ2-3	CASRHTRDSSTDTQYF
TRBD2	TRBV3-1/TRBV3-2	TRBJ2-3	CASSQSPGSGRTDTQYF
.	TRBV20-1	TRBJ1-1	CSASGFGEVMTEAFF
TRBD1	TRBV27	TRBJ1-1	CASSSRDRENTEAFF
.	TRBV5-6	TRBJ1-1	CASSWKEGYAFF
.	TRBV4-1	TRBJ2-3	CASSQVAQTSTDTQYF
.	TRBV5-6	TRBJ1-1	CASSFLSLQNTEAFF
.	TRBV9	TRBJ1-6	CASSAEPEGNSPLHF
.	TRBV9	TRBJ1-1	CASSVGSGLNTEAFF
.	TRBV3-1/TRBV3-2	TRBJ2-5	CASSQESGSGARKTQYF
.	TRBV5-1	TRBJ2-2	CASRGQGNGELFF
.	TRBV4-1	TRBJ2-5	CASSPNREVQETQYF
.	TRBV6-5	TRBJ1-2	CASSPDSNYGYTF
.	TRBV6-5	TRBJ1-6	CASSYSYAGDNSPLHF
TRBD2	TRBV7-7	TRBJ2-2	CASSPQQTSGGPGELFF
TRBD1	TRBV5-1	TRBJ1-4	CASSHGTELEKGLFF
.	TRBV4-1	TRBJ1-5	CASSQAPGLLNQPQHF
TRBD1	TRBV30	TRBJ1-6	CAFRGDRGVAPLHF
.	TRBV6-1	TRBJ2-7	CASSVDRVRRDFEQYF
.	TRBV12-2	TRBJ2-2	CASRLGAHRRPGELFF
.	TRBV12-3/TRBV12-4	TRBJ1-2	CASSLAGSGYTF
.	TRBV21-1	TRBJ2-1	CASSKGRAMVQFF
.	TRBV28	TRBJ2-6	CASSPLGANVLTF
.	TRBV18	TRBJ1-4	CASRTENEKLFF
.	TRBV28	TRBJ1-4	CASIGQHPREERNEKLFF